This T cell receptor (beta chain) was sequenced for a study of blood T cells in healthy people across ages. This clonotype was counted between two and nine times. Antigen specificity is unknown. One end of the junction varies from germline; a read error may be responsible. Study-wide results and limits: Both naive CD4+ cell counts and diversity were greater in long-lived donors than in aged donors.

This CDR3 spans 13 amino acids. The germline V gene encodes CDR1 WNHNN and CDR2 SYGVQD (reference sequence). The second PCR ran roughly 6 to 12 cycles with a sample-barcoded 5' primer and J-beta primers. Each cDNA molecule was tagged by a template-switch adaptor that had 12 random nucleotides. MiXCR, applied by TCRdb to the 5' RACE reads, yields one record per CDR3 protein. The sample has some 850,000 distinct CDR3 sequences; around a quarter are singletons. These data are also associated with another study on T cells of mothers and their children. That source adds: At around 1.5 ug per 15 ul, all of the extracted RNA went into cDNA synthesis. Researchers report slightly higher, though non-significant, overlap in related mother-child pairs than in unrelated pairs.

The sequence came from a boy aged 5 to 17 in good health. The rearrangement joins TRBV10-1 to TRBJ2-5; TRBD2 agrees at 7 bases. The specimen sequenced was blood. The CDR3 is CASSESSGGVRFF. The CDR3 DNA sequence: TGCGCCAGCAGTGAGTCGTCGGGGGGTGTACGGTTCTTC.